This TCR beta chain comes out of a study of cytomegalovirus exposure and HLA in healthy donors. This clone was counted between two and nine times. Trimming pared 0 bases from V and 2 bases from J, leaving 8 bases between. The CDR3 is made up of 14 amino acids. Germline V gene data show CDR1 as SGHDN and CDR2 as FVKESK. This table comes from immunoSEQ multiplex PCR, and its TCRdb copy is limited to in-frame clones, with some not included. Of some 320,000 clones detected, around 87% appear once; the ten largest clones hold about 1.2%. The TCR was taken from a woman in her 30s in good health and CMV-seropositive. Material: PBMCs. The chain couples TRBV14 to TRBJ2-7, with a possible D match to TRBD1 (5 bases). The CDR3 sequence: CASSQDSGPYEQYF. The CDR3 DNA reads as TGTGCCAGCAGCCAAGATTCAGGGCCCTACGAGCAGTACTTC. Full variable domain (rest looked up from reference TRBV14 and TRBJ2-7): EAGVTQFPSHSVIEKGQTVTLRCDPISGHDNLYWYRRVMGKEIKFLLHFVKESKQDESGMPNNRFLAERTGGTYSTLKVQPAELEDSGVYFCASSQDSGPYEQYFGPGTRLTVT.